This T cell receptor (beta chain) was retrieved from a study of technical replicates of blood from a few donors (dated by TCRdb to about 2017). From a lookup of the germline V gene (reference sequence), CDR1 and CDR2 are SEHNR and FQNEAQ. Including the terminal cysteine and phenylalanine, the CDR3 comprises 14 residues. Just the 42-base CDR3 DNA is kept, in frame starting at base 1. The V and J ends are trimmed by 2 bases and 0 bases, leaving 8 bases between them. Note on this clone: What antigen it recognizes has not been identified. The input lacks base qualities; no much larger clone sits a single base away.

The library was built by means of the immunoSEQ multiplex PCR assay. This immuneACCESS table, as held by TCRdb, lists in-frame sequences with V and J called but not all clones. Of the missing ones, under half trace to an unresolved V gene in checked studies; the others have no known cause. The sample includes some 79,000 clones, with 75% to 95% observed a single time. The ten most abundant clones make up 0.39% of the sample. Material for sequencing was T cells isolated from PBMCs. The sequence came from a human donor in good health. Some clones in this sample may be carry-over from other donors' samples. The chain uses TRBV7-9 and TRBJ2-7; the D gene assignment is ambiguous. The base sequence is TGTGCCAGCAGCTTAAATAGTATCTCCTACGAGCAGTACTTC. Its product reads: CASSLNSISYEQYF.